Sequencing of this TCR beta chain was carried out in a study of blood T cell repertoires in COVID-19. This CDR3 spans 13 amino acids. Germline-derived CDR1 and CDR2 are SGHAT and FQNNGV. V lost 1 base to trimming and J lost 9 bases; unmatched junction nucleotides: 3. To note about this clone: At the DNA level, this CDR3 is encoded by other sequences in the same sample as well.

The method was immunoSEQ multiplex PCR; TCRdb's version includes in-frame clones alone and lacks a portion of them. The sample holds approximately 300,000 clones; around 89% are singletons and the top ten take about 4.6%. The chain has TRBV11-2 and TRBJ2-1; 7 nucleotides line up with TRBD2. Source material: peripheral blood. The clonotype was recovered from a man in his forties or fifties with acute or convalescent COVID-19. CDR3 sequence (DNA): TGTGCCAGCAGCTTAGTCCGCGGGAGTGAGCAGTTCTTC. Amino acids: CASSLVRGSEQFF.